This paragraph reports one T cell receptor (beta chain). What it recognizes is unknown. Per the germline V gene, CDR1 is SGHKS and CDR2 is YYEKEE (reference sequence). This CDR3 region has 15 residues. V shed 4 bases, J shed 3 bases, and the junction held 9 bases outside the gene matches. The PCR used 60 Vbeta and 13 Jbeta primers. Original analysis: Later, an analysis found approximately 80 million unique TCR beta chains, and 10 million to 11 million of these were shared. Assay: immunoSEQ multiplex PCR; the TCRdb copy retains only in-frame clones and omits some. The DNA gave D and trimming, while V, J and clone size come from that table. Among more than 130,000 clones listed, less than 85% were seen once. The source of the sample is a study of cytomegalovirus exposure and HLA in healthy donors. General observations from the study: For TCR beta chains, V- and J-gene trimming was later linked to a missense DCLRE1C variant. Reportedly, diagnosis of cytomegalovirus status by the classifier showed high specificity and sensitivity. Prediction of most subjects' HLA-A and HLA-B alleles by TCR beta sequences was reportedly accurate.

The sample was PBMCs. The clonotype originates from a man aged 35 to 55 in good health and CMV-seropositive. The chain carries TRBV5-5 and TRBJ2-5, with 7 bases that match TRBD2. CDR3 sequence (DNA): TGTGCCAGCAGCAGGTTGCAGCGGGAAGAAGAGACCCAGTACTTC. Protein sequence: CASSRLQREEETQYF.